This T cell receptor (beta chain) was recorded in a study of T-cell reconstitution after alpha-beta-depleted transplantation in children. Construction of the TCRbeta library involved unique molecular identifiers. TCRdb itself ran the PCR reads through MiXCR, one entry per CDR3 protein. In the table there are around 410,000 distinct CDR3 sequences, approximately 10% of which are singletons. This clonotype was detected only a few times. The CDR3 has 15 amino acids. Germline V gives CDR1 DFQATT, CDR2 SNEGSKA (reference sequence). Trimming shortened V by 6 bases and J by 2 bases, and 17 bases separated the two germline ends.

The receptor was derived from a human donor who donated a stem cell graft to a child with acute myeloid leukemia. The source material was PBMCs from the stem cell graft donor, sampled from the stem cell graft. V usage is TRBV20-1 and J usage is TRBJ1-5, with a possible D match to TRBD1 (6 bases). The CDR3 DNA sequence: TGCAGTGCCGAAGTGGGGGCCGAGGGCAATCAGCCCCAGCATTTT. It codes for CSAEVGAEGNQPQHF.